The T cell receptor beta chain under discussion was sequenced for a study of blood T cells in healthy people across ages. A second PCR of roughly 7 to 11 cycles used a sample-barcoded 5' primer and a J-beta primer mix. From the 5' RACE reads, TCRdb called clonotypes with MiXCR, one entry per CDR3 protein. The sample holds some 800,000 distinct CDR3 sequences; roughly 25% are singletons and the top ten take more than 3%. CDR3 length: 12 amino acids. Deletions cut 9 bases from V and 4 bases from J, with 13 bases between. Germline V gene data show CDR1 as MDHEN and CDR2 as SYDVKM. The sample was also reused in another study, on T cells of mothers and their children. That paper adds: Second-PCR amplification with M1S added sample barcodes and 2-4 random nucleotides.

The chain uses TRBV28 and TRBJ2-7; tentatively, D is TRBD1 (6 bases). Sequencing used blood. The sequence derives from a boy aged 5-17 years in good health. CDR3 DNA: TGTGCCAGTGGGGGCAGGGGATACGAGCAGTACTTC. Residues: CASGGRGYEQYF.